This T cell receptor beta chain was found in a study of CXCR3-negative and CXCR3-positive naive CD8 T cells (dated by TCRdb to between 2018 and 2020). General notes on the study: Roughly 150 million TRB reads were obtained in total, roughly 1.5 +/- 0.3 million reads per library. The TRBV-TRBJ cluster analysis covered naive subsets from 5 or 6 donors and memory cells from 3 donors. Diversity and physicochemical repertoire analyses were performed on some eleven donors pooled from two independent experiments. Here is what the overall study found, with its caveats: TRB CDR3s from CXCR3-positive naive cells showed higher hydrophobicity (lower Kidera factor 4), lower energy, and higher strength and volume indices than CXCR3-negative naive cells. Similar TRBV-TRBJ usage was shown by naive CXCR3-negative and CXCR3-positive cells from the same donor, whereas distinct patterns were shown by memory cells. Surface CD5, linked to self-reactivity in mice, was comparable between naive subsets; TCR interaction strength was therefore also inferred from TRB CDR3 physicochemical properties. Comparably high repertoire diversity was found in both naive subsets, whereas much lower repertoire diversity was found in memory CD8+ T cells. Freshly isolated PBMCs were used for most assays because CXCR3 expression went down partially after cryopreservation.

Inclusive of the bounding cysteine and phenylalanine, the CDR3 is 15 residues long. No DNA has been recorded. CDR1 and CDR2 are drawn from the germline V gene (reference sequence): SEHNR, FQNEAQ. The sequencer listed for this sample is NextSeq 550. The Human TCR Profiling Kit (MiLaboratory) was used to make UMI-labeled 5' RACE TRB cDNA libraries. The full amount of extracted RNA was used for cDNA synthesis, and the full amount of resulting cDNA was used for PCR amplification. Libraries were prepared in parallel with an identical number of PCR cycles. The original pipeline was this. With a minimum of two reads required per UMI, MIGEC and MiXCR pulled out about 52,000 +/- 9,100 unique UMI-labeled TRB cDNA molecules from each library. On average, each library contained approximately 40,000 +/- 10,000 functional in-frame TRB CDR3 nucleotide clonotypes without stop codons. After each sample was downsampled to 5000 UMI-labeled TRB molecules, VDJtools was used to calculate diversity metrics such as normalized Shannon-Wiener and Chao1. VDJtools was used to calculate clonotype-size-weighted physicochemical properties of the central five CDR3 residues, namely interaction energy, strength, volume and Kidera factor 4. TCRdb reprocessed the reads, so every CDR3 protein sequence counts as one entry and DNA is not shown. In this record, the V and J calls reflect TCRdb's handling and not the investigators' own analysis. The sample's table covers tens of thousands of distinct CDR3 sequences. Less than 4.5% of the sample is in the top ten clones.

About this clonotype: Its antigen specificity is not known.

Each CD8+ T cell subset was flow-sorted in triplicate, with some 300,000 cells per subset placed directly into RLT lysis buffer. To keep memory contaminants out, a stringent definition of naive CD8+ T cells was applied: CD45RO-CCR7+CD27+CD95-. Peripheral blood mononuclear cells were isolated from buffy coats by standard density gradient centrifugation. Naive CXCR3-negative and CXCR3-positive CD8+ T cells were flow-sorted on a FACSAria III. An RNeasy Mini Kit was used to extract total RNA from the sorted cells. The specimen sequenced was naive CXCR3- CD8+ T cells from blood. Taken with the paper, the label for cell subset or site translates to: CD45RO-CCR7+CD27+CD95- naive CD8+ T cells lacking CXCR3 (TNR3-). This receptor chain uses TRBV7-9 and TRBJ2-7; TCRdb gives TRBD2 as the D gene, but with no DNA this cannot be confirmed. This sequence originates from a human donor in good health. Some clones in this sample may be carry-over from other donors' samples. The CDR3 reads CASSLTSGSSYEQYF.